This is a list of T cell receptor beta chains from one sample in a study of T cell repertoires in cytomegalovirus infection. Antigens for these TCRs are unknown. Each CDR3 protein gets one entry after TCRdb re-called the reads with MiXCR. The data hold approximately 990,000 distinct CDR3 sequences, with less than 35% observed a single time. Sequenced here: cultured CD8+ T cells from PBMCs, sampled from culture after CMV antigen stimulation. All receptors come from a human donor in good health (CMV status not recorded). Some clones in this sample may be carry-over from other donors' samples. Each CDR3 is given with its conserved first and last residue. The D gene is left open where the match is weak. Expanded clones are given a class, and other clones once, few, many or no size at all.

clone_size	j_call	v_call	d_call	cdr3_nt	cdr3_aa
.	TRBJ2-5	TRBV20-1	TRBD1	TGCAGTGTTTCGACAGGGGACCGGTACCAAGAGACCCAGTACTTC	CSVSTGDRYQETQYF
few	TRBJ2-3	TRBV29-1	TRBD2	TGCAGCGTTATGGGACTAGCGGGGGTCCTTGTCCACACAGATACGCAGTATTTT	CSVMGLAGVLVHTDTQYF
few	TRBJ2-3	TRBV2	.	TGTGCCAGCAGGATAGCCACAGATACGCAGTATTTT	CASRIATDTQYF
.	TRBJ2-4	TRBV19	TRBD1	TGTGGCAGTAGCCCCCACAGGGGGCGCCAGGGAAACATTCAGTACTTC	CGSSPHRGRQGNIQYF
.	TRBJ1-1	TRBV2	.	TGTGCCAGCAAGGCGGATATGGCTTTCTTT	CASKADMAFF
.	TRBJ1-2	TRBV27	.	TGTGCCAGCAGTTTATCGGAGGGCGATTACTACACCTTC	CASSLSEGDYYTF
few	TRBJ1-2	TRBV4-1	.	TGCGCCAGCAGCCAAGGGCGGGAAGGGGTCTATGGCTACACCTTC	CASSQGREGVYGYTF
few	TRBJ2-3	TRBV10-3	.	TGTGCCATCAGGGACAGCTCTTACACAGATACGCAGTATTTT	CAIRDSSYTDTQYF
many	TRBJ2-3	TRBV6-1	TRBD1	TGTGCCAGCAGTGAAGGAGCTTGGGGACAGACAACGCAGTATTTT	CASSEGAWGQTTQYF
few	TRBJ1-1	TRBV7-9	TRBD1	TGTGCCAGCAGCCCTACAGGGGGGGGTGCGAACACTGAAGCTTTCTTT	CASSPTGGGANTEAFF
.	TRBJ2-1	TRBV27	.	TGTGCCAGCACCCCCCGGGGACACAATGAGCAGTTCTTC	CASTPRGHNEQFF
many	TRBJ1-5	TRBV7-8	TRBD1	TGTGCCAGCAGCTTAGCGATTACAGGGGGCAATCAGCCCCAGCATTTT	CASSLAITGGNQPQHF
few	TRBJ1-4	TRBV10-3	.	TGTGCCATCAGTGCTCGGGCCCCCCAAGCAACTAATGAAAAACTGTTTTTT	CAISARAPQATNEKLFF